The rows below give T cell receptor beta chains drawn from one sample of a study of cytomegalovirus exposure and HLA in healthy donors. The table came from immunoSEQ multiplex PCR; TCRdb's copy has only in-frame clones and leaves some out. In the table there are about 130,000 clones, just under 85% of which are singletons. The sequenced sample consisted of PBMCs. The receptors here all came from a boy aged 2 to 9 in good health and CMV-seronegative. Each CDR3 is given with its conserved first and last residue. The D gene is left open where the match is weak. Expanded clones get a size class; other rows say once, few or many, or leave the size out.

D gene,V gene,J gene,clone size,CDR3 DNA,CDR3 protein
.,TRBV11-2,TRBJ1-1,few,TGTGCCAGCAGCTTAAGGGAGAGAACTGAAGCTTTCTTT,CASSLRERTEAFF
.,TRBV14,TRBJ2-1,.,TGTGCCAGCAGCCAAGAAGGCGGGATTTCCTCCTACAATGAGCAGTTCTTC,CASSQEGGISSYNEQFF
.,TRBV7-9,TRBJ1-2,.,TGTGCCAGCAGCTTAATGAACAAAGACTATGGCTACACCTTC,CASSLMNKDYGYTF
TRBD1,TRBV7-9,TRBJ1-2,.,TGTGCCAGCAGCTTAGCCAAGGACAGGGTTGGCTATGGCTACACCTTC,CASSLAKDRVGYGYTF
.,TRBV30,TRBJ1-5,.,TGTGCCTGGAGCGGGGGACTGATTAGCAATCAGCCCCAGCATTTT,CAWSGGLISNQPQHF
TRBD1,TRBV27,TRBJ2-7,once,TGTGCCAGCACTCCGGGGACAGGCTACGAGCAGTACTTC,CASTPGTGYEQYF
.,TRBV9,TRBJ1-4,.,TGTGCCAGCAGCACGGACAGTACCGATGAAAAACTGTTTTTT,CASSTDSTDEKLFF
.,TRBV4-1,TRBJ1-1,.,TGCGCCAGCAGCCCCAGGACGGGAGCTTTGTTAAATACTGAAGCTTTCTTT,CASSPRTGALLNTEAFF
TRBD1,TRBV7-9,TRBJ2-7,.,TGTGCCAGCAGCCTTGAACCTCGGACAGGGTCGTCCTACGAGCAGTACTTC,CASSLEPRTGSSYEQYF
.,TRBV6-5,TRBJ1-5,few,TGTGCCAGCAGTTCAGGGTATAGCAATCAGCCCCAGCATTTT,CASSSGYSNQPQHF
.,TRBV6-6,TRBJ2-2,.,TGTGCCAGCAGTTACGACAGACCGAACACCGGGGAGCTGTTTTTT,CASSYDRPNTGELFF
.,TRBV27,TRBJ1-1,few,TGTGCCAGCAGTTTCCCTCAGGGCTACACGCTTGTGGCTTTCTTT,CASSFPQGYTLVAFF
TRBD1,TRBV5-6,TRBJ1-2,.,TGTGCCAGCAGCTCCCGCGGACAGGGGCTCTATGGCTACACCTTC,CASSSRGQGLYGYTF
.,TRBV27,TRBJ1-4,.,TGTGCCAGCAGTTTATCGCTAATCGGAGATAATGAAAAACTGTTTTTT,CASSLSLIGDNEKLFF
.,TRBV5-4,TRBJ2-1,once,TGTGCCAGCAGCTTGGCAGTAGGTGTAGCGACCAATGAGCAGTTCTTC,CASSLAVGVATNEQFF
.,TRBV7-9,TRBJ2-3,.,TGTGCCAGCAGCTTAGCGCTCGGAGATACGCAGTATTTT,CASSLALGDTQYF
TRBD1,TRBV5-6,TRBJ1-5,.,TGTGCCAGCAGCCCTGGACAGGGGGATCAGCCCCAGCATTTT,CASSPGQGDQPQHF
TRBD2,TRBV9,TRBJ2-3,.,TGTGCCAGCACCGACGGGGGGGATCCAGATACGCAGTATTTT,CASTDGGDPDTQYF
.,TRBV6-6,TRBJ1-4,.,TGTGCCAGCAGACGCGACAGGACACTGTTTTTT,CASRRDRTLFF
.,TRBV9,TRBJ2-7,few,TGTGCCAGCAGCGTAGGGATGGGGCAGCTCTCCTACGAGCAGTACTTC,CASSVGMGQLSYEQYF
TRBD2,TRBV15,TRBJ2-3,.,TGTGCCACCAGCAGAGAACTAGCGGGGGCAGATACGCAGTATTTT,CATSRELAGADTQYF
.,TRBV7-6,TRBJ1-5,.,TGTGCCAGCAGCTTAGCCCCGGGCCGGGATAAAAATCAGCCCCAGCATTTT,CASSLAPGRDKNQPQHF
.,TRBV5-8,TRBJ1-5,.,TGTGCCAGCAGTCAATTTATAAGGGGGAATCAGCCCCAGCATTTT,CASSQFIRGNQPQHF
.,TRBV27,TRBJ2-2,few,TGTGCCAGCAGTTCCCTGGGACTCCGGAACACCGGGGAGCTGTTTTTT,CASSSLGLRNTGELFF
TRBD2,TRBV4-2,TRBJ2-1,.,TGTGCCAGCAGCCAAGCTCTAGCGGGGGAGGGCTATGAGCAGTTCTTC,CASSQALAGEGYEQFF
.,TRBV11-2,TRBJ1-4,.,TGTGCCAGCAGCTTCGGAGCTGTATCGGGTGAAAAACTGTTTTTT,CASSFGAVSGEKLFF
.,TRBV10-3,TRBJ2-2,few,TGTGCCATCAGTGACCAGGGTAGCACCGGGGAGCTGTTTTTT,CAISDQGSTGELFF
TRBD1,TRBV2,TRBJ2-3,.,TGTGCCAGCAGCGGACAGGGACGCACAGATACGCAGTATTTT,CASSGQGRTDTQYF
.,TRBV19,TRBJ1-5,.,TGTGCCAGTAGTATAGGTACGGGGGATCAGCCCCAGCATTTT,CASSIGTGDQPQHF
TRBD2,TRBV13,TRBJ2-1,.,TGTGCCAGCAGCTTAGATCCTAGCGGGGAGGCGGATGAGCAGTTCTTC,CASSLDPSGEADEQFF
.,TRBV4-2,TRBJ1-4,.,TGTGCCAGCAGCGCGCCCTATAGAAATGAAAAACTGTTTTTT,CASSAPYRNEKLFF
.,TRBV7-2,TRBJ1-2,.,TGTGCCAGCAGCTTACCAGATGGCTATGGCTACACCTTC,CASSLPDGYGYTF
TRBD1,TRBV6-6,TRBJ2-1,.,TGTGCCAGCAGTCTGGCCGGGACAGAGCCGATCGATGAGCAGTTCTTC,CASSLAGTEPIDEQFF
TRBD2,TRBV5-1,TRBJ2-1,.,TGCGCCAGCAGCTTCTCCCGGACTAGCTCCTACAATGAGCAGTTCTTC,CASSFSRTSSYNEQFF
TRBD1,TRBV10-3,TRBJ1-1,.,TGTGCCATCAGGGGGACAGGCACTGAAGCTTTCTTT,CAIRGTGTEAFF
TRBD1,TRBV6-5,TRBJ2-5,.,TGTGCCAGCAGATTCGGACAGGCGGAGACCCAGTACTTC,CASRFGQAETQYF
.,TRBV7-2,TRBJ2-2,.,TGTGCCAGCAGCTTAAAAGGGGATCACGGGGAGCTGTTTTTT,CASSLKGDHGELFF
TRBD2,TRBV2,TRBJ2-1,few,TGTGCCAATCCCAAGCGGGGGAACAATGAGCAGTTCTTC,CANPKRGNNEQFF
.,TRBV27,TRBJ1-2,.,TGTGCCAGCAGTTTGAGCGGGTTGAGTGGCTACACCTTC,CASSLSGLSGYTF
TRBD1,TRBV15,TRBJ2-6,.,TGTGCCACCAGCAGAGGGGACAGGGGCCCCTCTGGGGCCAACGTCCTGACTTTC,CATSRGDRGPSGANVLTF
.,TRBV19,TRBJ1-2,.,TGTGCCAGTAGTGTCGACAGGATCTATGGCTACACCTTC,CASSVDRIYGYTF
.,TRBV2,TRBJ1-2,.,TGTGCCAGCAGGGCAGGAGGTGGCTACACCTTC,CASRAGGGYTF
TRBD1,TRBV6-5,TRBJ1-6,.,TGTGCCAGCAGTTTTGGGACAGGTGCTTCACCCCTCCACTTT,CASSFGTGASPLHF
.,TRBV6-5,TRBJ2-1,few,TGTGCCAGCAGTTACGGGGGGACCGGAGACAATGAGCAGTTCTTC,CASSYGGTGDNEQFF
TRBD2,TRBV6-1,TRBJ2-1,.,TGTGCCAGCAGTGGCCCCCTAGGGGCTAGCGGGGGGTCTTACAATGAGCAGTTCTTC,CASSGPLGASGGSYNEQFF
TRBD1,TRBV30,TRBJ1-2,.,TGTGCCTGGAGGGAGAGCCAGACAGGGAGGAATGGCTACACCTTC,CAWRESQTGRNGYTF
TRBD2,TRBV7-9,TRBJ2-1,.,TGTTCCAGCAGCTTAGTACTAGCGGGGGGAGCGGATGAGCAGTTCTTC,CSSSLVLAGGADEQFF
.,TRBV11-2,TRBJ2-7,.,TGTGCCAGCAGCCCCGCTAGCGAGAGCTCCTACGAGCAGTACTTC,CASSPASESSYEQYF
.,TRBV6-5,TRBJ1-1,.,TGTGCCAGCAGTTACTCGGGGGGCACTGAAGCTTTCTTT,CASSYSGGTEAFF
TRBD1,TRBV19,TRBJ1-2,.,TGTGCCAGTACCAGGACAGGTTATGGCTACACCTTC,CASTRTGYGYTF
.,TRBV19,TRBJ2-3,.,TGTGCCAGTAGTATAGATCGCGGGGCCAAGTCCCCGATAGATACAGATACGCAGTATTTT,CASSIDRGAKSPIDTDTQYF
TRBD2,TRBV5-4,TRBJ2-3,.,TGTGCCAGCAGCCTGGGACTAGCGGAGGCCACAGATACGCAGTATTTT,CASSLGLAEATDTQYF
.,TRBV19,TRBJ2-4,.,TGTGCCAGTAGTATCGGAGGGTTGGGGATTGGCATTCAGTACTTC,CASSIGGLGIGIQYF
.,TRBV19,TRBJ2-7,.,TGTGCCAGTAGTACCTCCAGGGGTGTCGACGAGCAGTACTTC,CASSTSRGVDEQYF
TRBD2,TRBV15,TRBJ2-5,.,TGTGCCACCAGCCTGGCCCGAGGCGGGGGGATCGAGGAGACCCAGTACTTC,CATSLARGGGIEETQYF
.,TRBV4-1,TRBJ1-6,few,TGCGCCAGCAGCCAAGATGGGTTTACTAGGTCAGCAAATTCACCCCTCCACTTT,CASSQDGFTRSANSPLHF
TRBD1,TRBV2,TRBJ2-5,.,TGTGCCAGCAGACCGGGACAGGGAGGCCAAGAGACCCAGTACTTC,CASRPGQGGQETQYF
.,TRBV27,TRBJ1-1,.,TGTGCCAGCAGCATCGGACAGAACACTGAAGCTTTCTTT,CASSIGQNTEAFF
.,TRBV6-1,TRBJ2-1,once,TGTGCCAGCAGCGCATCTAGCGACCACACCTATGAGCAGTTCTTC,CASSASSDHTYEQFF
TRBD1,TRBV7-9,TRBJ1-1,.,TGTGCCAGCAGCACCGGACAGGCGTACACTGAAGCTTTCTTT,CASSTGQAYTEAFF